The clone carrying this T cell receptor (beta chain) was found a few times. The antigen is undetermined. The CDR3 has 15 residues. The V and J ends lost 5 bases and 0 bases respectively, with 12 bases between them. The germline gives CDR1 SGHVS, CDR2 FQNEAQ. TCRdb processed the 5' RACE reads anew with MiXCR; each CDR3 protein has one entry. The profile shows roughly 1.6 million distinct CDR3 sequences, roughly 35% of them singletons. The sample is drawn from a study of identical twins. The study, taken as a whole, reports: Conclusions leaned on cross-sectional statistical analysis and did not track the same donors over time.

Among all donors, each was a healthy Caucasian. The chain carries TRBV7-8 and TRBJ2-3; D remains ambiguous. Sequenced material: cord blood. This receptor was identified in a newborn girl in good health. The CDR3 sequence is CASSPVLPSTDTQYF. For the CDR3, the DNA is TGTGCCAGCAGCCCAGTACTGCCAAGCACAGATACGCAGTATTTT.